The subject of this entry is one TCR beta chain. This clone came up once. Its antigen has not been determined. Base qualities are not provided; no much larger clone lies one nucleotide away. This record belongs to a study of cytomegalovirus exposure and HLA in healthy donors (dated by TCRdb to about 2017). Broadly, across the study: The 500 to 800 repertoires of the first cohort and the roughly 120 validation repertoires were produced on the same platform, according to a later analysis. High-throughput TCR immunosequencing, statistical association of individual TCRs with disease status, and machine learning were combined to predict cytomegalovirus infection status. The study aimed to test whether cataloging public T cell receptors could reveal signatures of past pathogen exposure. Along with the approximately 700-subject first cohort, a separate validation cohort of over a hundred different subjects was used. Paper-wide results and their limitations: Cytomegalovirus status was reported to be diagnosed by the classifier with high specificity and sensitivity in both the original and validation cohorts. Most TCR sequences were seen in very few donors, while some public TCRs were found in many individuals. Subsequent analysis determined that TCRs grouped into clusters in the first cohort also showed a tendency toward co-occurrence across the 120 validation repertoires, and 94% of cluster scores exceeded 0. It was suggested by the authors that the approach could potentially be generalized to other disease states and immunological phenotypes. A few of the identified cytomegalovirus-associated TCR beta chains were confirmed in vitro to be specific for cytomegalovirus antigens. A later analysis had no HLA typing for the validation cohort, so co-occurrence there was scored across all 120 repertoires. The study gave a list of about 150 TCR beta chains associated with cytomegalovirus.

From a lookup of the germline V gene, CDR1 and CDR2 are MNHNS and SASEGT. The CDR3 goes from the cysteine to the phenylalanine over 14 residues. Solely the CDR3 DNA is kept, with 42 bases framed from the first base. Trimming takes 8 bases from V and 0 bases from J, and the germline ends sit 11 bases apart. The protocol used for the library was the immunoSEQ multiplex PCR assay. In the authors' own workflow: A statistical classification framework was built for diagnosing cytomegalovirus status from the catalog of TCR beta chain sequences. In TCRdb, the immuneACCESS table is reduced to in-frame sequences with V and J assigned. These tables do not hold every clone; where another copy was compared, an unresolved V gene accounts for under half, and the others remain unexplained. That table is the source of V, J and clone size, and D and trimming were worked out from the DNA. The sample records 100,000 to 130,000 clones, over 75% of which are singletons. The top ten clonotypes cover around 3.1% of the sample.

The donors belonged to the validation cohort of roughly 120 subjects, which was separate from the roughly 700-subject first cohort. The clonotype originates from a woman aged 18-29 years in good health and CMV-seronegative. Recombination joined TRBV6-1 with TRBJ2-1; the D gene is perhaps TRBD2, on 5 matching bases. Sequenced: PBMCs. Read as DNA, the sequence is TGTGCCAGCGGACTGAAGAGCTCCTACAATGAGCAGTTCTTC. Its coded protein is CASGLKSSYNEQFF.